The following is a T cell receptor (beta chain) sequence with its context. This CDR3 has 16 residues. This entry is derived from a study of T cell changes during pregnancy in multiple sclerosis. Profiling relied on immunoSEQ multiplex PCR, and the TCRdb table lists in-frame clones only, not all of them. The sample yields some 97,000 clones, more than 90% seen once. The source was peripheral blood, collected in the second trimester of pregnancy. The receptor comes from a female donor with multiple sclerosis, enrolled in a pregnancy study. This sequence joins TRBV1 and TRBJ2-1; TRBD2, as called in the table, went unchecked against the DNA. TRBV1 is flagged as a pseudogene. The CDR3 here is CTSSDRLAGLFNEQFF. The CDR3 DNA sequence: TGCACCAGCAGCGACCGACTAGCGGGCCTCTTCAATGAGCAGTTCTTC.